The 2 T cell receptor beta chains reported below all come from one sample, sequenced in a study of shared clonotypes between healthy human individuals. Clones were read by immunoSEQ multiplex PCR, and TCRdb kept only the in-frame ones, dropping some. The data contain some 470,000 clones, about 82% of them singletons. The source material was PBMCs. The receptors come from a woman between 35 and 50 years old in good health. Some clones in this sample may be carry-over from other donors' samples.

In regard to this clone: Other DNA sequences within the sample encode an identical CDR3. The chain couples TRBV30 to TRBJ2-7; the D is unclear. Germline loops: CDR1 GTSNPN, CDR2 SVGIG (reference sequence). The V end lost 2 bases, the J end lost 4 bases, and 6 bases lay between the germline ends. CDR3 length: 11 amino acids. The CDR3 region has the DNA TGTGCCTGGAGTCGGAATTACGAGCAGTACTTC. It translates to CAWSRNYEQYF.

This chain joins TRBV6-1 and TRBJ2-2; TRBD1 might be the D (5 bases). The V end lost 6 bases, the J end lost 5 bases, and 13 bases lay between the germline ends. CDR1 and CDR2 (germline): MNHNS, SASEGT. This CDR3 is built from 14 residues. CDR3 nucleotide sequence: TGTGCCAGCAGCAGGGTTTCGTTTACCGGGGAGCTGTTTTTT. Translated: CASSRVSFTGELFF.